This T cell receptor beta chain was sequenced for a study of graft-versus-host responses after intestinal transplantation. For the study at large: Grafts were multivisceral, liver-intestinal, or isolated intestinal. Study-level findings and limits: Peak circulating GvH clone levels tracked with early post-transplant HvG declines.

CDR3 length: 11 residues. As concerns this clone: Its antigen is unidentified.

Generated by immunoSEQ multiplex PCR, the TCRdb table keeps only in-frame clones and is missing some. The sample lists roughly 99,000 clones, under 95% seen once, with about 0.07% in the top ten. The chain employs TRBV12-2 and TRBJ1-2; TRBD1 is the table's D call and was not checked against the DNA. TRBV12-2 counts as a pseudogene. The origin of this receptor is a human donor who was the organ donor for an intestinal transplant. Sequenced here: unstimulated CD8+ T cells sorted from spleen or lymph node cells, sampled before transplant. This chain's CDR3 is CSKDSLYGYTF. As DNA, the CDR3 is TGTTCAAAGGACAGCCTCTATGGCTACACCTTC.